The clone carrying this T cell receptor (beta chain) has just a few counts. No antigen is known for it. TCR cDNA was made by 5'RACE template switching, adding a universal primer site and UMIs. TCRdb re-called the 5' RACE reads with MiXCR, one entry per CDR3 protein. The sample holds 180,000 or so distinct CDR3 sequences, about 10% seen once. Germline V gene data show CDR1 as MGHRA and CDR2 as YSYEKL. The V and J ends lost 0 bases and 1 base respectively, with 6 bases between them. This CDR3 has 14 amino acids. This record comes from a study of T cells after yellow fever vaccination. Study outcomes and limitations: Compared with primary, the secondary response was weaker and peaked at day 5, not 15. The CD4 and CD8 compartments had a small share of their clonotypes in common.

The input for sequencing was CD8+ T cells sorted from PBMCs, taken 15 days after the yellow fever booster vaccination. The origin of this receptor is a man aged 18 to 29 who received the YFV17D yellow fever vaccine. The chain combines TRBV4-1 with TRBJ1-1; no reliable D call. The CDR3 spells CASSQDPQNTEAFF. Written as DNA, the CDR3 is TGCGCCAGCAGCCAAGATCCGCAGAACACTGAAGCTTTCTTT.